The T cell receptor (beta chain) under discussion was sequenced for a study of cytomegalovirus exposure and HLA in healthy donors. As for the study in general: The 120 validation repertoires used the same platform as the 550 to 850 first-cohort repertoires (as reported by a later analysis).

Sequencing used immunoSEQ multiplex PCR; TCRdb keeps in-frame clones, though not all of them. The sample records 70,000 or so clones, around 94% being singletons. Study-level results: Reportedly, diagnosis of cytomegalovirus status by the classifier showed high specificity and sensitivity.

As for this clone: What it binds is not known.

Trimming shortened V by 0 bases and J by 0 bases, and 6 bases separated the two germline ends. The CDR3 has 14 amino acids. CDR1 and CDR2 (germline): SGHNT, YENEEA. The receptor's source is a man in his late teens or twenties in good health and CMV-seropositive. Sequencing was carried out using PBMCs. The V call is TRBV11-3, the J call TRBJ2-7; D gene unclear. The CDR3 bases are TGTGCCAGCAGCTTAGAGTCTTCCTCCTACGAGCAGTACTTC. This sequence encodes CASSLESSSYEQYF. Based on the CDR3 plus reference TRBV11-3 and TRBJ2-7, the full variable domain is EAGVVQSPRYKIIEKKQPVAFWCNPISGHNTLYWYLQNLGQGPELLIRYENEEAVDDSQLPKDRFSAERLKGVDSTLKIQPAELGDSAVYLCASSLESSSYEQYFGPGTRLTVT.